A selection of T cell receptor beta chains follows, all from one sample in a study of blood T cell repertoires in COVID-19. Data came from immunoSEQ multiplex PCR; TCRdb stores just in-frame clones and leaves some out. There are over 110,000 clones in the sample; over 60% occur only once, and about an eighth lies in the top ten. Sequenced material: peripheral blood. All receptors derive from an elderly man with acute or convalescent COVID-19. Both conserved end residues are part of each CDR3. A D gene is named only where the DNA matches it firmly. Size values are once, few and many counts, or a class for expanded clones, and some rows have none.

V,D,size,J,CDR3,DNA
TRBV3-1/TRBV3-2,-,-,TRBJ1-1,CASSQAGPEAFF,TGTGCCAGCAGCCAGGCGGGACCCGAAGCTTTCTTT
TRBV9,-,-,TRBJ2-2,CASSRRGDTNTGELFF,TGTGCCAGCAGCCGCCGGGGGGACACGAACACCGGGGAGCTGTTTTTT
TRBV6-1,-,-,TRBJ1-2,CASSEPAAVSGYTF,TGTGCCAGCAGTGAGCCGGCGGCCGTTTCTGGCTACACCTTC
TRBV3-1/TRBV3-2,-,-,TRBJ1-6,CASNLGSSYNSPLHF,TGTGCCAGCAACCTAGGGAGCTCCTATAATTCACCCCTCCACTTT
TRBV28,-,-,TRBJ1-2,CASTLRRGYGYTF,TGTGCCAGCACCCTAAGAAGAGGCTATGGCTACACCTTC
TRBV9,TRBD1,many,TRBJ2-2,CASSSTGTGVELFF,TGTGCCAGCAGCTCAACCGGGACAGGGGTCGAGCTGTTTTTT
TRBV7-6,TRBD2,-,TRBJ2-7,CASSLGLADEQYF,TGTGCCAGCAGCCTGGGACTAGCGGACGAGCAGTACTTC
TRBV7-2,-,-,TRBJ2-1,CASSLAPGVAYNEQFF,TGTGCCAGCAGCTTAGCTCCGGGAGTGGCCTACAATGAGCAGTTCTTC
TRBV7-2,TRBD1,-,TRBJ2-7,CASSRAGTGVREQYF,TGTGCCAGCAGCCGTGCCGGAACAGGGGTTCGCGAGCAGTACTTC
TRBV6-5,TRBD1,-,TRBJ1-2,CASSTGTGYDYGYTF,TGTGCCAGCAGCACCGGGACAGGGTATGACTATGGCTACACCTTC
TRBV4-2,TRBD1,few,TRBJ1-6,CASSQDRQGLSSYNSPLHF,TGTGCCAGCAGCCAGGATCGACAGGGCCTGAGCTCCTATAATTCACCCCTCCACTTT
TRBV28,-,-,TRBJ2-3,CASSYGAASTDTQYF,TGTGCCAGCTCCTATGGAGCGGCTAGCACAGATACGCAGTATTTT
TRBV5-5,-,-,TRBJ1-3,CASSPGASSSGNTIYF,TGTGCCAGCAGCCCAGGGGCGTCGAGCTCTGGAAACACCATATATTTT
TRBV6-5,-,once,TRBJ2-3,CASRRDSLTDTQYF,TGTGCCAGCAGGCGGGACAGCCTCACAGATACGCAGTATTTT
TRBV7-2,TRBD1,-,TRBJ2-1,CASSLVGTAPGEQFF,TGTGCCAGCAGCTTAGTCGGGACAGCTCCCGGTGAGCAGTTCTTC
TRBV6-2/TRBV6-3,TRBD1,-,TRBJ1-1,CASSGGTAGGGNTEAFF,TGTGCCAGCAGTGGAGGGACAGCCGGAGGTGGGAACACTGAAGCTTTCTTT
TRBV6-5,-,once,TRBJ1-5,CASRPRAGVNQPQHF,TGTGCCAGCAGACCGCGGGCAGGCGTTAATCAGCCCCAGCATTTT
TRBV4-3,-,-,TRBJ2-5,CASSQGQGETQYF,TGCGCCAGCAGCCAAGGGCAGGGGGAGACCCAGTACTTC
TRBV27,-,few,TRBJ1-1,CASTQNTEAFF,TGTGCCAGCACACAGAACACTGAAGCTTTCTTT
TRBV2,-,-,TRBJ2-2,CASRTTGNTGELFF,TGTGCCAGCAGAACCACAGGGAACACCGGGGAGCTGTTTTTT
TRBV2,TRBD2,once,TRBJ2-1,CASSEGRGDLNEQFF,TGTGCCAGCAGTGAAGGGCGGGGGGATTTGAATGAGCAGTTCTTC
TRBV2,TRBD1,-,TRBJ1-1,CASGGTGMGEAFF,TGTGCCAGCGGTGGGACAGGGATGGGTGAAGCTTTCTTT
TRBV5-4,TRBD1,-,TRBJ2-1,CASSLGPDRGMNEQFF,TGTGCCAGCAGCTTGGGTCCGGACAGGGGTATGAATGAGCAGTTCTTC
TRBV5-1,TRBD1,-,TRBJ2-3,CASSLQGADTQYF,TGCGCCAGCAGCTTACAGGGGGCAGATACGCAGTATTTT
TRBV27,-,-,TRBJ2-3,CASSPQGGVTDTQYF,TGTGCCAGCAGTCCTCAGGGGGGTGTTACAGATACGCAGTATTTT
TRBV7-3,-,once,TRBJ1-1,CASSLTGVGTEAFF,TGTGCCAGCAGCTTAACAGGGGTAGGCACTGAAGCTTTCTTT
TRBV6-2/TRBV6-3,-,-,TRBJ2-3,CASSSLQSTDTQYF,TGTGCCAGCAGTTCTCTACAGAGTACCGATACGCAGTATTTT
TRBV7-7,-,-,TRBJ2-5,CASSPGSGETQYF,TGTGCTAGCAGCCCCGGGTCTGGGGAGACCCAGTACTTC
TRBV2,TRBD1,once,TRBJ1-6,CASRGTANSPLHF,TGTGCCAGCAGGGGGACAGCTAATTCACCCCTCCACTTT
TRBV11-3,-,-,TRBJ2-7,CASSSGTGPTKQYF,TGTGCCAGCAGCTCCGGGACTGGACCTACGAAGCAGTACTTC
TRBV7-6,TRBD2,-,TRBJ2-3,CASSSVTSDTDTQYF,TGTGCCAGCAGCTCAGTGACTAGCGACACAGATACGCAGTATTTT
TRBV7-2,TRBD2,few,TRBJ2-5,CASSRGGGSQETQYF,TGTGCCAGCAGCCGCGGGGGGGGATCACAAGAGACCCAGTACTTC
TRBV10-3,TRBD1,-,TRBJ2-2,CAISGQGETGELFF,TGTGCCATCAGCGGACAGGGAGAGACCGGGGAGCTGTTTTTT
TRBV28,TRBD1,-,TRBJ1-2,CASSSLGQGHGYTF,TGTGCCAGCAGTTCCCTCGGACAGGGCCATGGCTACACCTTC
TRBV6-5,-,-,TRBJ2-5,CASSPRPFWETQYF,TGTGCCAGCAGTCCTAGGCCCTTCTGGGAGACCCAGTACTTC
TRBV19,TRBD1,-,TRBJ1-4,CASSRNRGTTNEKLFF,TGTGCCAGTAGTCGCAACAGGGGCACAACTAATGAAAAACTGTTTTTT
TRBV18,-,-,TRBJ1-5,CASSPPGGAGQPQHF,TGTGCCAGCTCACCACCGGGTGGAGCGGGACAGCCCCAGCATTTT
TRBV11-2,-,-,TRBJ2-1,CASSLVSGPSSYNEQFF,TGTGCCAGCAGCTTAGTGAGCGGGCCCAGCTCCTACAATGAGCAGTTCTTC
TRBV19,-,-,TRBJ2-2,CASSIRGKNTGELFF,TGTGCCAGTAGTATTAGAGGGAAGAACACCGGGGAGCTGTTTTTT
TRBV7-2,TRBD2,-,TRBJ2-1,CASSLIGSGAPRTEQFF,TGTGCCAGCAGCTTGATTGGGAGCGGGGCCCCGCGGACTGAGCAGTTCTTC
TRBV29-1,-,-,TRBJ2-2,CSATLNTGELFF,TGCAGCGCCACTCTTAACACCGGGGAGCTGTTTTTT
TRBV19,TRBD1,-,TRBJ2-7,CASREKGTGGEQYF,TGTGCCAGTAGAGAAAAAGGGACAGGGGGCGAGCAGTACTTC
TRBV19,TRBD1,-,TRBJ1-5,CASSIGDSSFSNQPQHF,TGTGCCAGTAGTATAGGGGACAGCTCCTTTAGCAATCAGCCCCAGCATTTT
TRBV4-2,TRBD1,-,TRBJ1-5,CASSQGGQGDSNQPQHF,TGTGCCAGCAGCCAAGGGGGACAGGGAGATAGCAATCAGCCCCAGCATTTT
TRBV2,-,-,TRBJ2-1,CASRGRELGQFF,TGTGCCAGCAGGGGTCGGGAGCTAGGGCAGTTCTTC
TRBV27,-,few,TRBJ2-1,CASSRIRVGIYNEQFF,TGTGCCAGCAGTCGCATCAGGGTAGGGATCTACAATGAGCAGTTCTTC
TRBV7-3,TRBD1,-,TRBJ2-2,CASSFVSTGRTGELFF,TGTGCCAGCAGCTTCGTTTCGACAGGGCGTACCGGGGAGCTGTTTTTT
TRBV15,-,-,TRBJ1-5,CATSRDSWQPQHF,TGTGCCACCAGCAGAGACAGTTGGCAGCCCCAGCATTTT
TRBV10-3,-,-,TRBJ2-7,CAISEIGRAEQYF,TGTGCCATCAGTGAGATCGGCAGGGCCGAGCAGTACTTC